The clone carrying this TCR beta chain appeared a single time. This sample stems from a study of blood T cell repertoires in COVID-19. The CDR3 consists of 16 residues. Germline CDR1 reads SGHVS; CDR2 reads FNYEAQ. Deletions cut 1 base from V and 2 bases from J, with 15 bases between. Repertoires were generated with immunoSEQ multiplex PCR, while TCRdb's copy carries only in-frame clones and drops some. Here the sample spans some 290,000 clones, about nine tenths being singletons. The J gene is TRBJ2-7, the V gene TRBV7-6; D may be TRBD1 (5 bases). The receptor comes from a woman aged 25 to 39 with COVID-19, enrolled during active disease. The sequenced material came from peripheral blood. In DNA, the CDR3 is TGTGCCAGCAGCTTAGGGGCCAGGGATTCAGCCTACGAGCAGTACTTC. This sequence encodes CASSLGARDSAYEQYF.